This TCR beta chain was documented in a study of blood T cell repertoires in COVID-19 (TCRdb year 2020). For the wider study: Collaborator samples came from the United States, Italy and Spain and covered acute and convalescent phases of COVID-19. Nearly every sample came with metadata listing a de-identified subject ID, COVID-19 status, age in years and sex. Subjects who had been exposed to COVID-19, were actively infected with it, or had recovered from it provided the deeply sampled blood TCRbeta repertoires that made up the dataset. Where HLA class I and class II types were available, the types were taken from metadata supplied by the sample provider, not from assay-based typing. Samples were obtained from the ongoing ImmuneRACE study (first 160 participants) and from roughly 1,300 subjects provided by 6 global collaborators. The repertoires were released in a freely available public database meant as a resource for research on the immune response to SARS-CoV-2. The material from the prospective study consisted of cDNA or gDNA derived from T cells, B-cell-depleted T cells, or PBMCs. Findings and caveats that apply to the study as a whole: How much clinical and demographic metadata was included differed by source and by participant, and the metadata was provided uncurated.

At one collaborating source in Seattle, patients were enrolled during active infection and were followed longitudinally through the course of disease. Whole blood was collected in K2EDTA tubes by collaborating institutions according to the institutions' own protocols. For TCRbeta analysis, collaborators shipped samples as frozen whole blood, isolated PBMCs, or DNA extracted from either of those sample types. A note on this clone: The antigen it binds to is not known. Per-nucleotide qualities are absent, and no much larger clonotype sits a single base away.

TCRbeta CDR3 regions were amplified from genomic DNA using the immunoSEQ Assay, a bias-controlled multiplex PCR. In the source study's methods: Nucleated cell counts per sample were estimated from amplification of reference gene primers within the assay. To quantify the absolute abundance of each unique TCRbeta CDR3 rearrangement, sequence reads were collapsed and filtered. Productive Simpson clonality was computed per sample as the square root of Simpson's diversity index over productive rearrangements. TCRdb provides this immuneACCESS table in a form limited to in-frame rearrangements. Some clones are lacking; in checked studies, under half of them reflect an unresolved V gene, and why the rest are absent is not known. V, J and clone size are those of that table, while D and trimming were read from the DNA. The sample table shows around 300,000 clones, and 80% to 95% are seen once. Together, the top ten hold 2% to 2.5% of the sample.

There are 13 amino acids in the CDR3, from cysteine to phenylalanine inclusive. Kept here is only the CDR3 DNA, which spans 39 bases and is read in frame from base 1. V loses 8 bases at its end and J loses 9 bases; junction bases beyond the gene matches: 9. The TCR sequence derives from a woman aged 25 to 45 with COVID-19, enrolled during active disease. The sequence links TRBV12-3 or TRBV12-4 to TRBJ2-4, and 8 junction bases match TRBD2. Specimen: peripheral blood. The nucleotide sequence reads TGTGCCAGCTCAAAAAGCGGGGGTGGCATTCAGTACTTC. Translated, this is CASSKSGGGIQYF.